Following are 13 T cell receptor beta chains from one sample sequenced in a study of blood T cell repertoires in COVID-19 (TCRdb year 2020). Libraries were built with the immunoSEQ multiplex PCR assay. TCRdb holds this immuneACCESS table with in-frame rearrangements only. Some clones are missing; in checked studies, unresolved V genes explain under half, and the rest has no known cause. The sample table shows 650,000 to 800,000 clones, and 85% to 90% are seen once. The ten largest clones capture over 0.2% of the sample. Source material: peripheral blood. The origin of the receptors is a woman aged 18 to 35 with acute or convalescent COVID-19.

This chain joins TRBV6-2 or TRBV6-3 and TRBJ1-1, with D tentatively TRBD1 (5 bases). The length of the CDR3 is 13 residues. With 0 bases removed from V and 7 bases from J, the gap between germline ends came to 9 bases. Germline loops: CDR1 MNHEY, CDR2 SVGEGT. CDR3 in amino acids: CASSYSGQFEAFF. The CDR3, as DNA: TGTGCCAGCAGTTACTCGGGGCAGTTTGAAGCTTTCTTT.

This clone is a singleton in its sample. The chain recombines TRBV5-6 with TRBJ2-3, with no clear D. Per germline, CDR1 SGHDT and CDR2 YYEEEE. With 2 bases removed from V and 2 bases from J, the gap between germline ends came to 12 bases. The CDR3 covers 15 residues. CDR3 DNA sequence: TGTGCCAGCAGCTTCGTGTGGGCTACCACAGATACGCAGTATTTT. Protein: CASSFVWATTDTQYF.

The V call is TRBV10-3, the J call TRBJ1-3; unclear D gene. CDR3 length equals 16 residues. Germline CDR1 reads ENHRY; CDR2 reads SYGVKD. V was clipped by 3 bases and J by 2 bases, with 14 bases between them. CDR3 nucleotide sequence: TGTGCCATCAGTGAAAAGGGCGGGGTCACTGGAAACACCATATATTTT. It specifies CAISEKGGVTGNTIYF.

J is TRBJ1-2 and V is TRBV2, with D perhaps TRBD1 (6 bases). The ends were cut back, 8 bases at V and 4 bases at J, with 20 bases in the middle. Germline V gene lookup returns CDR1 SNHLY and CDR2 FYNNEI. CDR3 length equals 15 residues. CDR3 in DNA: TGTGCCAGCCATGGGGGCAGGGCGTGGGCCTATGGCTACACCTTC. Translation gives CASHGGRAWAYGYTF. Drawing the rest from reference TRBV2 and TRBJ1-2, the complete variable domain is EPEVTQTPSHQVTQMGQEVILRCVPISNHLYFYWYRQILGQKVEFLVSFYNNEISEKSEIFDDQFSVERPDGSNFTLKIRSTKLEDSAMYFCASHGGRAWAYGYTFGSGTRLTVV.

The V call is TRBV12-3 or TRBV12-4, the J call TRBJ2-1; D might be TRBD1 (7 bases). The CDR3 length is 12 residues. The V and J ends lost 6 bases and 10 bases respectively, with 13 bases between them. The CDR3 spells CASSRDSGEQFF. CDR3 nucleotide sequence: TGTGCCAGCAGCCGGGACAGCGGGGAGCAGTTCTTC.

The chain has TRBV6-2 or TRBV6-3 and TRBJ2-2, with a weak D call TRBD2 (5 bases). The CDR3 loop spans 15 amino acids. CDR1 and CDR2 from the germline V gene are MNHEY and SVGEGT. Trimming left V 2 bases short and J 1 base short, with 8 bases between. CDR3 protein: CASSYAAENTGELFF. For the CDR3, the DNA is TGTGCCAGCAGTTACGCAGCGGAGAACACCGGGGAGCTGTTTTTT.

The chain carries TRBV4-3 and TRBJ2-2, with 15 bases fitting TRBD2. The CDR3 consists of 18 residues. V lost 5 bases and J lost 3; bases outside the gene matches: 7. The germline V gene encodes CDR1 LGHNA and CDR2 YSLEER. CDR3 amino acids: CASSFRWTSGGDTGELFF. The CDR3 DNA reads as TGCGCCAGCAGCTTTCGCTGGACTAGCGGGGGGGACACCGGGGAGCTGTTTTTT.

The J gene is TRBJ2-3, the V gene TRBV18; a weak D match, TRBD2 (7 bases). There are 15 residues in the CDR3. Germline V gene lookup returns CDR1 KGHSH and CDR2 LQKENI. V lost 7 bases to trimming and J lost 3 bases, with 17 bases between them. The CDR3 DNA reads as TGTGCCAGCTGTCCTTTGGGGGGGCCAACAGATACGCAGTATTTT. Translating it yields CASCPLGGPTDTQYF.

The chain links TRBV6-5 to TRBJ1-1; 9 bases line up with TRBD1. From germline, CDR1 is MNHEY and CDR2 SVGAGI. CDR3 length equals 13 residues. The junction had 9 bases not matched to a gene; V was cut back by 5 bases and J by 11 bases. The CDR3 is CASSRTGVREAFF. CDR3 nucleotide sequence: TGTGCCAGCAGTCGGACAGGGGTGCGTGAGGCTTTCTTT.

The chain couples TRBV21-1 to TRBJ1-3; the DNA was not used to check the table's D call, TRBD1. TRBV21-1 represents a pseudogene. The CDR3 extends over 15 amino acids. The CDR3 reads CASSNPTGSGNTIYF. CDR3 DNA sequence: TGTGCCAGCAGCAACCCGACAGGCTCTGGAAACACCATATATTTT.

This clone has only one observation. This chain uses TRBV15 with TRBJ2-7; D is possibly TRBD2 (5 bases). Germline assignment: CDR1 LNHNV and CDR2 YYDKDF (reference sequence). This CDR3 has 15 amino acids. V was clipped by 0 bases and J by 2 bases, with 11 bases between them. The CDR3 is CATSRDGSKPYEQYF. The CDR3 DNA sequence: TGTGCCACCAGCAGAGATGGGAGTAAACCCTACGAGCAGTACTTC.

The chain recombines TRBV5-4 with TRBJ1-2; no clear D gene. Germline loops: CDR1 SGHNT, CDR2 YYREEE (reference sequence). This CDR3 has 14 residues. Trimming cost V 2 bases and J 4 bases, with 12 bases left between them. CDR3 bases: TGTGCCAGCAGCTTTGTTAGGGAGACCTATGGCTACACCTTC. Encoded protein: CASSFVRETYGYTF.

The V gene is TRBV5-6, the J gene TRBJ2-7; D unresolved. With 2 bases removed from V and 0 bases from J, the gap between germline ends came to 12 bases. Germline V lookup: CDR1 SGHDT, CDR2 YYEEEE. This CDR3 spans 15 amino acids. The CDR3 spells CASSFRMFGSYEQYF. The CDR3 nucleotides read TGTGCCAGCAGCTTCAGGATGTTTGGCTCCTACGAGCAGTACTTC.